A selection of T cell receptor beta chains follows, all from one sample in a study of beta chain features in type 1 diabetes. Clones were read by immunoSEQ multiplex PCR, and TCRdb kept only the in-frame ones, dropping some. Altogether about 250,000 clones are present, around 14% being singletons, with the ten largest covering roughly 0.024%. The sequencing sample was made of naive CD4+ T cells from blood. The receptors stem from a woman aged 40 to 50 in good health. CDR3s include the opening cysteine and the closing phenylalanine or tryptophan. The D gene is left open where the match is weak. Where a row states a size, it is once, few, many or the class of an expanded clone; other rows omit it.

v_call,clone_size,cdr3_length,j_call,d_call,cdr3_nt,cdr3_aa
TRBV7-2,once,15,TRBJ1-3,NA,TGTGCCAGCAGCTCCCAACAGGGTTCAGGAAACACCATATATTTT,CASSSQQGSGNTIYF
TRBV19,few,17,TRBJ2-5,NA,TGTGCCAGTAGTATAGGGGTGCGGGCTACCATCCAAGAGACCCAGTACTTC,CASSIGVRATIQETQYF
TRBV12-5,few,15,TRBJ2-1,TRBD1,TGTGCTAGTGGTACCGGGACAGGGGGGAATTATGAGCAGTTCTTC,CASGTGTGGNYEQFF
TRBV2,NA,14,TRBJ1-1,NA,TGTGCCAGCAGTGAGACAGGATTGAACACTGAAGCTTTCTTT,CASSETGLNTEAFF
TRBV18,NA,16,TRBJ1-3,TRBD1,TGTGCCAGCTCACCCCGTCGGGACAGGGCTGGAAACACCATATATTTT,CASSPRRDRAGNTIYF
TRBV5-1,NA,14,TRBJ2-5,TRBD2,TGCGCCAGCAGCTTGACGGGGGGGCAAGAGACCCAGTACTTC,CASSLTGGQETQYF
TRBV9,NA,14,TRBJ1-1,NA,TGTGCCAGCAGCGTAGAGTTGGGGGGTGCTGAAGCTTTCTTT,CASSVELGGAEAFF
TRBV9,NA,19,TRBJ2-3,TRBD2,TGTGCCAGCAGCGGGAGACTAGCGGGGGGGGATATACCACAGAATACGCAGTATTTT,CASSGRLAGGDIPQNTQYF
TRBV6-6,NA,16,TRBJ1-3,TRBD1,TGTGCCAGCACCCAGACCCGACAGGGAGGTGGAAACACCATATATTTT,CASTQTRQGGGNTIYF
TRBV9,few,14,TRBJ1-2,TRBD1,TGTGCCAGCAGCGTCCAGGACAGGAGCTATGGCTACACCTTC,CASSVQDRSYGYTF
TRBV6-5,few,13,TRBJ1-1,TRBD1,TGTGCCAGCAGTTCCGGGACAGACCGTTTTGCTTTCTTT,CASSSGTDRFAFF
TRBV19,NA,16,TRBJ1-5,TRBD1,TGTGCCAGTAGTAAGGGACAGATCCATAGCAATCAGCCCCAGCATTTT,CASSKGQIHSNQPQHF
TRBV4-1,NA,15,TRBJ2-7,TRBD1,TGCGCCAGCAGCCAAGGCCACAGGGGGCTTTACGAGCAGTACTTC,CASSQGHRGLYEQYF
TRBV12-5,NA,13,TRBJ2-5,NA,TGTGCGACGAGCTTGACAGCCCAAGAGACCCAGTACTTC,CATSLTAQETQYF
TRBV19,few,13,TRBJ2-7,TRBD2,TGTGCCAGTAGTGGGCGGGGGTCCTACGAGCAGTACTTC,CASSGRGSYEQYF
TRBV2,NA,12,TRBJ1-2,TRBD1,TGTGCCAGCAATCTACAGGGGTTGGGCTACACCTTC,CASNLQGLGYTF
TRBV7-2,NA,14,TRBJ1-5,NA,TGTGCCAGCAGCTTAGGGCGGGACGTCGGGCCCCAGCATTTT,CASSLGRDVGPQHF
TRBV11-2,few,13,TRBJ2-5,NA,TGTGCCAGCAGCCCGGGACGGGGGGAGACCCAGTACTTC,CASSPGRGETQYF
TRBV18,NA,13,TRBJ1-2,NA,TGTGCCAGCTCATCACAGGGAGGCTATGGCTACACCTTC,CASSSQGGYGYTF
TRBV5-6,few,13,TRBJ2-5,NA,TGTGCCAGCAGCCGTAGGGGTGTGAAGACCCAGTACTTC,CASSRRGVKTQYF
TRBV7-9,NA,18,TRBJ2-5,NA,TGTGCCAGCAGCTTAGCGAGGTTAGGTGGCCAAGTACAAGAGACCCAGTACTTC,CASSLARLGGQVQETQYF
TRBV7-9,NA,12,TRBJ2-7,TRBD1,TGTGCCAGCAGCTTATTTAAAACAGGGGCGAGCTTC,CASSLFKTGASF
TRBV18,NA,14,TRBJ2-7,NA,TGTGCCAGCTCCAAAGGAGGGCAGAACTACGAGCAGTACTTC,CASSKGGQNYEQYF
TRBV9,NA,12,TRBJ2-3,NA,TGTGCCAGCATCCCAAGGGGGGATACGCAGTATTTT,CASIPRGDTQYF
TRBV5-1,few,14,TRBJ1-1,TRBD1,TGCGCCAGCAGCGAAGGGACAGGGATCCCTGAAGCTTTCTTT,CASSEGTGIPEAFF
TRBV7-7,NA,14,TRBJ2-5,NA,TGTGCTAGCAGCTCCGGGACATCCCAAGAGACCCAGTACTTC,CASSSGTSQETQYF
TRBV7-9,NA,13,TRBJ2-7,NA,TGTGCCAGCAGCTTCAGGGGCGAAGACGAGCAGTACTTC,CASSFRGEDEQYF
TRBV7-2,NA,15,TRBJ2-5,TRBD1,TGTGCCAGCAGCCCGGACAGGGGTTTACAAGAGACCCAGTACTTC,CASSPDRGLQETQYF
TRBV29-1,few,15,TRBJ2-2,NA,TGCAGCGCGACGAGGGGGGGCGCGAACACCGGGGAGCTGTTTTTT,CSATRGGANTGELFF
TRBV7-2,NA,15,TRBJ2-5,TRBD1,TGTGCCAGCAGCCTAGGAGGGGGACAGGGTGAGACCCAGTACTTC,CASSLGGGQGETQYF
TRBV6-4,NA,15,TRBJ1-2,NA,TGTGCCAGCAGCCTCTCGGGGTACGGCGGCTATGGCTACACCTTC,CASSLSGYGGYGYTF
TRBV19,few,12,TRBJ1-2,NA,TGTGCCAGTAGTGCCAGGGATTATGGCTACACCTTC,CASSARDYGYTF
TRBV29-1,NA,11,TRBJ2-7,TRBD1,TGTCCGACAGGGGGGCCCTACGAGCAGTACTTC,CPTGGPYEQYF
TRBV2,NA,15,TRBJ1-6,TRBD1,TGTGCCAGCAGTGTCGATGGACAGGGGGGCTCACCCCTCCACTTT,CASSVDGQGGSPLHF
TRBV13,NA,16,TRBJ1-6,NA,TGTGCCAGCAGCCACGCTCAGGGAATCTATAATTCACCCCTCCACTTT,CASSHAQGIYNSPLHF
TRBV7-2,NA,17,TRBJ2-5,TRBD2,TGTGCCAGCAGCCCCCCCTCGCGGGGGGGCATCGGAGAGACCCAGTACTTC,CASSPPSRGGIGETQYF
TRBV5-4,NA,14,TRBJ1-2,NA,TGTGCCAGCAGCCCCCCGGGTGACGGTAATGGCTACACCTTC,CASSPPGDGNGYTF
TRBV5-1,NA,14,TRBJ2-3,NA,TGCGCCAGCAGCTCCGGGGGGCCAACAGATACGCAGTATTTT,CASSSGGPTDTQYF
TRBV27,few,17,TRBJ2-2,TRBD1,TGTGCCAGCCGGGACAGGGTAAATTCTATGAACACCGGGGAGCTGTTTTTT,CASRDRVNSMNTGELFF
TRBV6-5,NA,15,TRBJ2-6,NA,TGTGCCAGCACGAGAGGGGGCTCTGGGGCCAACGTCCTGACTTTC,CASTRGGSGANVLTF
TRBV2,NA,14,TRBJ2-4,TRBD1,TGTGCCAGCAGTGGTAGGGGGCGAAAAAACATTCAGTACTTC,CASSGRGRKNIQYF
TRBV9,few,15,TRBJ2-3,TRBD2,TGTGCCAGCAGCCCGCGGGGGATCACAACAGATACGCAGTATTTT,CASSPRGITTDTQYF
TRBV7-9,NA,18,TRBJ2-7,TRBD2,TGTGCCAGCACCAAAGGGACTAGCGGGGGGGCGACCGGGAACGAGCAGTACTTC,CASTKGTSGGATGNEQYF
TRBV6-5,NA,14,TRBJ2-5,TRBD2,TGTGCCAGCAGTCCTGAGCGGGGGGGAGAGACCCAGTACTTC,CASSPERGGETQYF
TRBV16,NA,14,TRBJ1-4,NA,TGTGCCAGCAGCGCGACTGCAACTAATGAAAAACTGTTTTTT,CASSATATNEKLFF
TRBV6-5,NA,15,TRBJ1-1,TRBD1,TGTGCCAGCAGTTACGGGACAGGGCGAGGGACTGAAGCTTTCTTT,CASSYGTGRGTEAFF
TRBV2,NA,12,TRBJ1-3,NA,TGTGCCAGCAGTGCCAGTGGAAACACCATATATTTT,CASSASGNTIYF
TRBV5-4,few,15,TRBJ2-3,TRBD2,TGTGCCAGCAGCTTGCCTAGCGGGGGTTCGTATACGCAGTATTTT,CASSLPSGGSYTQYF
TRBV11-2,NA,13,TRBJ2-5,NA,TGTGCCAGCGCGTTCGGTATTCGAGAGACCCAGTACTTC,CASAFGIRETQYF
TRBV5-1,NA,16,TRBJ2-3,NA,TGCGCCAGCAGCTTGGGAGACAGACACGGCACAGATACGCAGTATTTT,CASSLGDRHGTDTQYF
TRBV4-2,NA,17,TRBJ1-6,TRBD1,TGTGCCAGCAGCCTTCAGGGGAAGGGACAGATAAATTCACCCCTCCACTTT,CASSLQGKGQINSPLHF
TRBV11-2,few,11,TRBJ2-1,NA,TGTGCCAGCAGCGCCCCAGGGGAGCAGTTCTTC,CASSAPGEQFF